This TCR beta chain was profiled in a study of chemoradiotherapy in HPV16-positive cancers. As for the study in general: Two HPV16-positive patients' cells yielded candidate HPV-specific clones and common motifs. Findings and caveats of the study: Functional assays defining HPV-specific T cells used only a couple of HPV16-positive patients.

Using immunoSEQ multiplex PCR, the repertoire was profiled, and TCRdb retains in-frame clones only, with some absent. The sample consists of 15,000 to 20,000 clones, approximately 91% of them appearing once. This clone was seen once. No antigen is known for it. Repeated repertoire sampling spanned the course of chemoradiotherapy. CDR3 length equals 14 residues. The V gene end was trimmed by 4 bases and the J gene end by 4 bases; junction bases not matched to a gene: 4. CDR1 MNHNY and CDR2 SVGAGI come from the germline V gene (reference sequence). This receptor was identified in a human donor with HPV-associated anogenital cancer. This rearrangement joins TRBV6-6 to TRBJ1-2, with 9 positions matching TRBD1. The sample here was blood, taken from a patient who underwent chemoradiotherapy. The CDR3, as DNA: TGTGCCAGCAGTTTAACGACAGGGGGCTATGGCTACACCTTC. Translated, it gives CASSLTTGGYGYTF.